The following is a TCR beta chain sequence with its context. Its antigen is currently unknown. TCRdb reworked the 5' RACE reads into one entry per CDR3 protein, no DNA. This sample contains some 390,000 distinct CDR3 sequences. The data derive from a study of T cells expressing NK-cell markers. Study-level findings and limits: Clones of NKG2C+ T cells that had expanded were of unclear HCMV specificity.

Per germline, CDR1 SGDLS and CDR2 YYNGEE. CDR3 size: 15 residues. The V and J genes are TRBV9 and TRBJ2-2; absent DNA, TCRdb's TRBD2 call cannot be checked. The sequenced material came from blood T cells: a sorted CD56 or NKG2C T cell subset, CD4+ or CD8+ T cells, or bulk PBMC T cells (not recorded which). The clonotype comes from a woman between 50 and 59 years old in good health. CDR3 region: CASSVEWGGTGELFF.